This TCR beta chain was profiled in a study of technical replicates of blood from a handful of donors (dated by TCRdb to between 2016 and 2019). The library relied on the immunoSEQ multiplex PCR assay. TCRdb stores this immuneACCESS table with in-frame sequences only. Part of the clones is absent; in the studies checked, under half of the shortfall reflects unresolved V genes, and no reason is known for the rest. The sample table contains some 91,000 clones; only one count was recorded for approximately 94% of them. About 0.21% of the sample lies in the top ten. Points on this clone: What antigen it recognizes has not been identified. Base qualities are not at hand, and no much larger clone is one base apart.

The CDR3 runs 16 residues from the cysteine to the phenylalanine. The only DNA kept is the CDR3, 48 bases in frame from the first base. The germline V gene specifies SGHTA as CDR1 and FQGTGA as CDR2. Trimming accounts for 2 bases at V and 3 bases at J, while the number of junction bases matched to no gene is 3. Material: T cells isolated from PBMCs. The chain is assembled from TRBV7-3 and TRBJ2-5; TRBD2 fits 13 bases in the junction. The TCR was taken from a human donor in good health. The DNA reads TGTGCCAGCAGCTTATCCGGACTAGCGGGGGAAGAGACCCAGTACTTC. The encoded protein is CASSLSGLAGEETQYF.